This T cell receptor beta chain was sequenced for a study of shared clonotypes between healthy human individuals. General study findings and limits: Naive CD4 clonotype sharing across a few donors was 4.5% to 6%. An expected dependence of interdonor clonotype sharing on sequencing depth was noted.

This clone is a singleton in its sample. The antigen is unknown. Libraries were prepared by immunoSEQ multiplex PCR; TCRdb keeps only in-frame clonotypes and omits some of them. The sample shows 700,000 or so clones, 72% of them seen only once. The TCR was taken from a woman in her thirties in good health. Sequencing input: memory CD4+ T cells sorted from blood. Specified subset: CD45RA-negative fraction.

The CDR3 DNA is TGTGCCAGCAGCTTATTATCCGGGAGAGCCTACGAGCAGTACTTC. It codes for CASSLLSGRAYEQYF. The chain carries TRBV11-2 and TRBJ2-7; D perhaps matches TRBD2 (6 bases). V shed 2 bases and J shed 2 bases, with 13 bases lying between them. The CDR3 totals 15 residues. CDR1 and CDR2 (germline): SGHAT, FQNNGV. The full variable domain, its missing parts supplied by reference TRBV11-2 and TRBJ2-7, is EAGVAQSPRYKIIEKRQSVAFWCNPISGHATLYWYQQILGQGPKLLIQFQNNGVVDDSQLPKDRFSAERLKGVDSTLKIQPAKLEDSAVYLCASSLLSGRAYEQYFGPGTRLTVT.